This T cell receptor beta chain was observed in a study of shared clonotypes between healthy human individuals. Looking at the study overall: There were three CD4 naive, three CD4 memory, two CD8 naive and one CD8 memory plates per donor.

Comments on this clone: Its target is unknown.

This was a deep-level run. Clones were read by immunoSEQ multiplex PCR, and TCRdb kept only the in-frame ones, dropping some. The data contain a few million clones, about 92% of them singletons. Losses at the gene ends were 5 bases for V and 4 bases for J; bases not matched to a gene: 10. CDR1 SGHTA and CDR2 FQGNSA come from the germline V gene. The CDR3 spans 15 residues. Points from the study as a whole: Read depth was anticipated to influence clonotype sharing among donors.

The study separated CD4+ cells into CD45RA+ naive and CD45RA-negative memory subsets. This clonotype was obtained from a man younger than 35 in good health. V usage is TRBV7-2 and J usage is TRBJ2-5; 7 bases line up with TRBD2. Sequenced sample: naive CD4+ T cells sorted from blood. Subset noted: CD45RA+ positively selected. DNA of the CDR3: TGTGCCAGCAGCCGTGACTCGTCGGGGGGAGAGACCCAGTACTTC. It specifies CASSRDSSGGETQYF.